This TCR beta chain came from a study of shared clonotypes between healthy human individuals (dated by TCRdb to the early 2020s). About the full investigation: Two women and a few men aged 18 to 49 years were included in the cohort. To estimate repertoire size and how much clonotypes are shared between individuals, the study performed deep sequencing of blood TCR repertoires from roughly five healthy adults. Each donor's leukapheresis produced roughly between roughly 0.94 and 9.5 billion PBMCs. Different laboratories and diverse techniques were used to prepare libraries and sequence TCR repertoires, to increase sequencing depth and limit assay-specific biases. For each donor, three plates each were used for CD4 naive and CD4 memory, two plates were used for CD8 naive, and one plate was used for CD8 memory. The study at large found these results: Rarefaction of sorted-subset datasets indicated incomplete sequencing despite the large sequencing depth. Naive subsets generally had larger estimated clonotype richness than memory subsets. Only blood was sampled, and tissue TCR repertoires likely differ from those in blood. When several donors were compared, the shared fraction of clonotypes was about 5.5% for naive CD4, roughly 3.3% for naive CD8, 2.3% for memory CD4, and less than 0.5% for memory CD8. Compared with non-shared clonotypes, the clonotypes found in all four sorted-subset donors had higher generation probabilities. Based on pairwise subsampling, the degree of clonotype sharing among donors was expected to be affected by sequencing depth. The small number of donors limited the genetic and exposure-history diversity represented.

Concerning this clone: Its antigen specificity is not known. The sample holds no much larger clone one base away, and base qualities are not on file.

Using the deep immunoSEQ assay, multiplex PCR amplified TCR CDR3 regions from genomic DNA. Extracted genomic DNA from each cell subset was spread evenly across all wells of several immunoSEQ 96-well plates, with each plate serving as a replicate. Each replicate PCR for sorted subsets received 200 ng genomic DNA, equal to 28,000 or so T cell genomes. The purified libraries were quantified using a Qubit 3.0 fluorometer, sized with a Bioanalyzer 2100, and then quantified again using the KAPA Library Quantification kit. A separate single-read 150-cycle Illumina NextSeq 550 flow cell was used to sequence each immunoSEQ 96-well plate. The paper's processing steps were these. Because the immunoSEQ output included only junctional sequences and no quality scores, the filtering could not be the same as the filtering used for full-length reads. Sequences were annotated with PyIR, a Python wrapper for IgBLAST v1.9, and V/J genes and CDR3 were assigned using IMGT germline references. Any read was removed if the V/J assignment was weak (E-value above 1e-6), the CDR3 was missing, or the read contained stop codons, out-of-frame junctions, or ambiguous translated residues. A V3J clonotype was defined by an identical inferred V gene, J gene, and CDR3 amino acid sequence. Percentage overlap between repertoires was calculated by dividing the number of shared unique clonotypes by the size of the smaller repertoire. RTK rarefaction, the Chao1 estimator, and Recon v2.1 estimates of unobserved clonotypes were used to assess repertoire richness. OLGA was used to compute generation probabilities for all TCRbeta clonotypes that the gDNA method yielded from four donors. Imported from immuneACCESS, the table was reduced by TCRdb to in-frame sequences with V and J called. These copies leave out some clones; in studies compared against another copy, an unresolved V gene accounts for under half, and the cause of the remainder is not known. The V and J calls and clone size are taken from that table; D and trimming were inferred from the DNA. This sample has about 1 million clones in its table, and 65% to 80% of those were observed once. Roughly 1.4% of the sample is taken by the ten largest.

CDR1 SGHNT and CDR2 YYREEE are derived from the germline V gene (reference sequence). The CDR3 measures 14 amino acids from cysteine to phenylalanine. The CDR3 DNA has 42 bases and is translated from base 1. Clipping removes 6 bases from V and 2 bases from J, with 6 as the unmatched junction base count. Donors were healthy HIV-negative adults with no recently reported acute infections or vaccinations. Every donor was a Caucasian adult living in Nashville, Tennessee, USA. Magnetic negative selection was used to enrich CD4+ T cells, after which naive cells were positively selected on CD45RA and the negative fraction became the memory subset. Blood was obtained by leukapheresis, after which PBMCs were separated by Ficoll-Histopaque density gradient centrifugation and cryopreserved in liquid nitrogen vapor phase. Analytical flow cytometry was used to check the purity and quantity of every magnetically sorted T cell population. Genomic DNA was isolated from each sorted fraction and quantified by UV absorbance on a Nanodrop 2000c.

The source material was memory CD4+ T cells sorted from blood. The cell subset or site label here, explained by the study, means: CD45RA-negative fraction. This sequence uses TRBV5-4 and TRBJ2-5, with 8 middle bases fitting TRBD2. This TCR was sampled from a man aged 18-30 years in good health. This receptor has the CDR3 CASTLGLVQETQYF. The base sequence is TGTGCCAGCACCCTGGGACTAGTACAAGAGACCCAGTACTTC. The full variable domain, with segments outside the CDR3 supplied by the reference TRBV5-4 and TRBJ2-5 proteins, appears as ETGVTQSPTHLIKTRGQQVTLRCSSQSGHNTVSWYQQALGQGPQFIFQYYREEENGRGNFPPRFSGLQFPNYSSELNVNALELDDSALYLCASTLGLVQETQYFGPGTRLLVL.